This TCR beta chain was retrieved from a study of shared T cell receptors in the human thymus. The germline V gene encodes CDR1 LGHNA and CDR2 YSLEER. Trimming pared 0 bases from V and 7 bases from J, leaving 12 bases between. This CDR3 region has 15 residues. Produced via immunoSEQ multiplex PCR; TCRdb's table is partial and in-frame only. The data show hundreds of thousands of clones, more than 70% seen once. Another study also made use of these data, one on human thymus T cells.

The receptor's source is a boy younger than two with a congenital heart defect. The specimen sequenced was thymocytes. The rearrangement uses TRBV4-3 and TRBJ1-4; D not resolved. CDR3 region: CASSQDRGFCEKLFF. The CDR3 nucleotides read TGCGCCAGCAGCCAAGATAGAGGGTTTTGTGAAAAACTGTTTTTT.